This T cell receptor beta chain was sequenced during a study of technical replicates of blood from several donors. Method: immunoSEQ multiplex PCR; TCRdb's copy keeps in-frame clones and lacks some. The profile shows some 80,000 clones, roughly 92% of them singletons. This clone appeared a few times. Germline V gene data show CDR1 as ENHRY and CDR2 as SYGVKD. V lost 4 bases to trimming and J lost 5 bases; unmatched junction nucleotides: 8. This CDR3 region has 14 residues. The specimen sequenced was T cells isolated from PBMCs. J is TRBJ2-7 and V is TRBV10-3, with 7 bases identical to TRBD2. The sequence derives from a human donor in good health. CDR3 region: CAISGGRGDDEQYF. DNA of the CDR3: TGTGCCATCAGTGGGGGTCGGGGGGACGACGAGCAGTACTTC.